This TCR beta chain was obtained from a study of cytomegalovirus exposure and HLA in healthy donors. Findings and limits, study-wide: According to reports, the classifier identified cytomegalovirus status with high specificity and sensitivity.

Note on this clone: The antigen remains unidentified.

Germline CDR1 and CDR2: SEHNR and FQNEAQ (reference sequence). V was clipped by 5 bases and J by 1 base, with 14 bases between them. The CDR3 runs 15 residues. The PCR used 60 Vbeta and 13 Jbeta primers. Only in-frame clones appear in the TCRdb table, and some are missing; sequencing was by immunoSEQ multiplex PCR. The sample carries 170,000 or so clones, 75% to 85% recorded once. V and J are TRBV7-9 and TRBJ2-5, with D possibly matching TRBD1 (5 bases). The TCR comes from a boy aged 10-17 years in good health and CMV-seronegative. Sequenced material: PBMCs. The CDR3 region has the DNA TGTGCCAGCAGCACTCGACAGTTTTCCCAAGAGACCCAGTACTTC. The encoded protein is CASSTRQFSQETQYF.